The sequence of this TCR beta chain was determined in a study of blood T cell repertoires in COVID-19. Overall study context: Collection of acute and convalescent COVID-19 samples took place in the United States, Italy and Spain.

This clone was observed a handful of times. As processed by the authors: Amplification of reference gene primers was used by the study to estimate nucleated cell counts. TCRdb keeps only in-frame clones here, not all; method: immunoSEQ multiplex PCR. V and J calls and clone size come straight from that table; D and trimming were deduced from the DNA. The sample lists about 100,000 clones; roughly 79% were seen once. V lost 6 bases and J 5 bases, leaving 19 bases between the germline ends. The germline gives CDR1 SNHLY, CDR2 FYNNEI. CDR3 size: 15 residues. The chain couples TRBV2 to TRBJ1-1; maybe TRBD1 (5 bases). The receptor's source is a man between 65 and 85 years old with active or convalescent COVID-19. Material: peripheral blood. CDR3 amino acids: CASSDGLRGRTEAFF. In nucleotides, the CDR3 is TGTGCCAGCAGCGATGGCCTTAGGGGAAGGACTGAAGCTTTCTTT.